The clone carrying this T cell receptor (beta chain) has a handful of counts. Its antigen is unknown. The data stem from a study of T-cell reconstitution after alpha-beta-depleted transplantation in children. Notes on the study in general: Surviving recipient T cells and thymic progenitors underlay high day-60 TCRbeta diversity in some patients. Reportedly, only several hundred clones from non-depleted graft cells drove alpha-beta T-cell counts at about two months.

This sample's TCRbeta library carried unique molecular identifier barcodes. Each CDR3 protein is one row after TCRdb ran MiXCR on the PCR reads. The table lists 300,000 or so distinct CDR3 sequences, around 25% of them singletons. This CDR3 comprises 13 residues. The J segment lost 6 bases and the V segment lost 3 bases, leaving 5 bases of the junction unmatched. Germline V gene lookup returns CDR1 MNHEY and CDR2 SMNVEV (reference sequence). The chain carries TRBV27 and TRBJ2-7; 7 positions agree with TRBD2. The source material was PBMCs, mostly from graft donor cells, sampled 180 days after TCRalphabeta/CD19-depleted stem cell transplant. The sequence was obtained from a male patient younger than 18 who had a stem cell transplant for acute lymphoblastic leukemia, so the T cells may come from the graft donor. CDR3 sequence reads: CASSFTGGSEQYF. Written as DNA, the CDR3 is TGTGCCAGCAGTTTTACGGGAGGTTCCGAGCAGTACTTC.